Described below is a single T cell receptor (beta chain) sequence and its context. This CDR3 region has 14 residues. V lost 1 base to trimming and J lost 0 bases, with 4 bases between them. Germline CDR1 reads WSHSY; CDR2 reads SAAADI. The data are from a study of blood T cell repertoires in COVID-19. The wider study: There were acute and convalescent COVID-19 samples, and they came from the United States, Italy and Spain. Nucleic acid was either cDNA or gDNA, and it came from T cells, B-cell-depleted T cells, or PBMCs.

Original processing methods: Amplification of reference gene primers provided the estimated nucleated cell counts. Measured with immunoSEQ multiplex PCR; TCRdb has only the in-frame clones, and not every one. That table gives V, J and clone size, and the DNA gave D and trimming. The sample holds around 180,000 clones, roughly four fifths seen once. Seattle's enrolled individuals joined amid active infection and were then monitored longitudinally. The sequencing input was peripheral blood. This receptor was obtained from a woman aged 80 or older with COVID-19, enrolled during active disease. The gene calls are TRBV10-2 and TRBJ2-4; D gene unclear. This chain's CDR3 is CASSEFRAKNIQYF. DNA of the CDR3: TGCGCCAGCAGTGAGTTTAGAGCCAAAAACATTCAGTACTTC.